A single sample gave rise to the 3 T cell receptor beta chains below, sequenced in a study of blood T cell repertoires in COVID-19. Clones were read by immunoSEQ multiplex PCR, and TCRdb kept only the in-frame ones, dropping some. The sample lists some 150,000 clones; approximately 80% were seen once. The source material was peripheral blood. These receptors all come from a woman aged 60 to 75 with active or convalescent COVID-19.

CDR3: CAIRPGTPYNSPLHF. The CDR3 DNA follows: TGTGCCATCAGACCCGGGACTCCTTATAATTCACCCCTCCACTTT. The V and J genes are TRBV10-3 and TRBJ1-6, with a tentative D call TRBD1 (5 bases). V was pared by 6 bases and J by 4 bases, with 13 bases between. The CDR3 is 15 residues long. Germline CDR1 reads ENHRY; CDR2 reads SYGVKD.

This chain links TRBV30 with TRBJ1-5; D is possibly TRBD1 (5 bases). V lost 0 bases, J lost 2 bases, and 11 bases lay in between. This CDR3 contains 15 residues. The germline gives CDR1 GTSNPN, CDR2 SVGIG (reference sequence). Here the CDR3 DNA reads TGTGCCTGGAGTGTTCAGGGAGGAGGCAATCAGCCCCAGCATTTT. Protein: CAWSVQGGGNQPQHF.

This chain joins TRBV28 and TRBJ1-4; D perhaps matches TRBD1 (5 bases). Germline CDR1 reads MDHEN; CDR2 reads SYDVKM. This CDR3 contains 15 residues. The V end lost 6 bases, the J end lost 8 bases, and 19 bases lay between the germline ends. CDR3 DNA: TGTGCCAGCAGGGCAGCCGGGGGGACCTTGGAAAAACTGTTTTTT. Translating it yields CASRAAGGTLEKLFF.